A selection of T cell receptor beta chains follows, all from one sample in a study of T cell responses to AZD1222 COVID-19 vaccine. Produced via immunoSEQ multiplex PCR; TCRdb's table is partial and in-frame only. The table shows about 56,000 clones, with approximately 83% occurring only once. The sample consisted of peripheral blood, taken on day 0 of AZD1222 vaccination. These receptors all stem from an adult in good health. The CDR3 runs from the conserved cysteine through the conserved F or W. The order of the fields is V gene, J gene, clone size, D gene, CDR3 protein, CDR3 DNA. A D gene is named only where the DNA matches it firmly. A row's size may be missing; if present it is once, few, many or a size class.

>TRBV6-1|TRBJ2-3|-|TRBD2
CASSESGRVTDTQYF
TGTGCCAGCAGTGAATCGGGGAGGGTTACAGATACGCAGTATTTT
>TRBV19|TRBJ1-1|-|TRBD1
CASSMQGETEAFF
TGTGCCAGTAGTATGCAGGGGGAAACTGAAGCTTTCTTT
>TRBV9|TRBJ2-2|-|-
CASSHRGLGTGELFF
TGTGCCAGCAGCCACCGGGGCCTGGGCACCGGGGAGCTGTTTTTT
>TRBV6-2/TRBV6-3|TRBJ1-5|once|-
CASSPRPGEGQPQHF
TGTGCCAGCAGTCCCCGGCCTGGGGAGGGTCAGCCCCAGCATTTT
>TRBV27|TRBJ2-7|-|-
CASSTRSDRKYEQYF
TGTGCCAGCAGTACCCGATCGGACAGAAAGTACGAGCAGTACTTC
>TRBV19|TRBJ1-4|few|-
CASSILGPINEKLFF
TGTGCCAGTAGTATCCTAGGACCGATAAATGAAAAACTGTTTTTT
>TRBV6-5|TRBJ2-3|-|-
CASNFDGVSTDTQYF
TGTGCCAGCAACTTCGACGGGGTTAGCACAGATACGCAGTATTTT
>TRBV18|TRBJ1-1|once|-
CASSPPGGGAQTEAFF
TGTGCCAGCTCACCACCCGGTGGGGGGGCGCAAACTGAAGCTTTCTTT
>TRBV3-1/TRBV3-2|TRBJ1-5|-|-
CASSQGGPGSNQPQHF
TGTGCCAGCAGCCAAGGTGGGCCGGGTAGCAATCAGCCCCAGCATTTT
>TRBV13|TRBJ2-1|once|-
CASSLGSGDEQFF
TGTGCCAGCAGCTTAGGTTCTGGGGATGAGCAGTTCTTC
>TRBV2|TRBJ1-4|-|-
CASSDGQVPEKLFF
TGTGCCAGCAGTGACGGGCAGGTACCTGAAAAACTGTTTTTT
>TRBV12-5|TRBJ2-1|few|-
CASVNPGGNEQFF
TGTGCTAGTGTTAACCCCGGGGGAAATGAGCAGTTCTTC
>TRBV3-1/TRBV3-2|TRBJ2-1|-|TRBD2
CASSQAAGGLHEQFF
TGTGCCAGCAGCCAAGCAGCGGGGGGGCTACATGAGCAGTTCTTC
>TRBV7-9|TRBJ2-1|-|-
CASSVSRLGGYNEQFF
TGTGCCAGCAGCGTATCCCGACTAGGGGGCTACAATGAGCAGTTCTTC
>TRBV30|TRBJ1-4|-|-
CAWTEGHPNEKLFF
TGTGCCTGGACTGAGGGCCACCCTAATGAAAAACTGTTTTTT
>TRBV28|TRBJ1-4|-|-
CASSLDEKLFF
TGTGCCAGCAGTTTAGATGAAAAACTGTTTTTT
>TRBV5-8|TRBJ2-2|-|-
CASSFRRISTGELFF
TGTGCCAGCAGCTTCCGACGGATATCCACCGGGGAGCTGTTTTTT
>TRBV28|TRBJ2-1|once|TRBD2
CASSLTGGIVHEQFF
TGTGCCAGCAGTTTAACCGGGGGGATAGTCCATGAGCAGTTCTTC
>TRBV27|TRBJ2-1|few|-
CASNPSGEHNEQFF
TGTGCCAGCAACCCCAGTGGGGAGCACAATGAGCAGTTCTTC
>TRBV6-5|TRBJ2-4|-|-
CASIGKNIQYF
TGTGCCAGCATCGGCAAAAACATTCAGTACTTC
>TRBV18|TRBJ2-7|-|TRBD1
CASSPGAVGTGGNEQYF
TGTGCCAGCTCCCCGGGCGCTGTCGGGACAGGGGGAAACGAGCAGTACTTC
>TRBV30|TRBJ2-1|-|TRBD2
CAWSAGGISEQFF
TGTGCCTGGAGTGCGGGGGGGATAAGTGAGCAGTTCTTC
>TRBV5-1|TRBJ2-2|-|TRBD1
CASTQWDSYTGELFF
TGCGCCAGCACTCAATGGGACAGTTACACCGGGGAGCTGTTTTTT
>TRBV9|TRBJ1-4|-|-
CASSVGLGQRLATNEKLFF
TGTGCCAGCAGCGTAGGTCTGGGGCAGCGTCTTGCAACTAATGAAAAACTGTTTTTT
>TRBV27|TRBJ1-1|-|-
CASSSLRGYTEAFF
TGTGCCAGCAGTTCCCTCCGGGGGTACACTGAAGCTTTCTTT
>TRBV25-1|TRBJ2-5|-|TRBD1
CASSPGTGFGGETQYF
TGTGCCAGCAGCCCCGGGACAGGATTCGGCGGGGAGACCCAGTACTTC
>TRBV2|TRBJ1-3|-|-
CASIGAYSGNTIYF
TGTGCCAGCATAGGGGCCTACTCTGGAAACACCATATATTTT
>TRBV5-1|TRBJ1-6|-|TRBD1
CASSGGTGTGSNSPLHF
TGCGCCAGCAGCGGAGGTACCGGGACAGGGTCTAATTCACCCCTCCACTTT
>TRBV6-5|TRBJ1-2|-|-
CASSSEGRGGYTF
TGTGCCAGCAGTTCCGAGGGAAGGGGTGGCTACACCTTC
>TRBV9|TRBJ1-1|-|-
CASSVDPGENTEAFF
TGTGCCAGCAGCGTAGATCCAGGGGAGAACACTGAAGCTTTCTTT
>TRBV23-1|TRBJ2-5|-|TRBD1
CASSQTRQGAGETQYF
TGCGCCAGCAGTCAAACCCGCCAGGGGGCAGGAGAGACCCAGTACTTC
>TRBV28|TRBJ1-2|few|-
CASRAGNEGYTF
TGTGCCAGCAGGGCAGGGAATGAGGGCTACACCTTC
>TRBV5-1|TRBJ2-7|-|-
CASSLAPSYEQYF
TGCGCCAGCAGCTTGGCCCCTTCCTACGAGCAGTACTTC
>TRBV28|TRBJ1-6|-|TRBD1
CASKPGTGPSPLHF
TGTGCCAGTAAGCCCGGGACAGGCCCTTCACCCCTCCACTTT
>TRBV3-1/TRBV3-2|TRBJ2-1|-|-
CASSQGQGRNEQFF
TGTGCCAGCAGCCAAGGCCAGGGGAGAAATGAGCAGTTCTTC
>TRBV5-4|TRBJ2-3|-|-
CASSTIARTDTQYF
TGTGCCAGCAGCACTATAGCTAGGACAGATACGCAGTATTTT
>TRBV19|TRBJ1-6|-|TRBD1
CASSRGTGNSPLHF
TGTGCCAGTAGTAGGGGGACAGGAAATTCACCCCTCCACTTT
>TRBV27|TRBJ2-7|-|TRBD2
CASSVASGGASYEQYF
TGTGCCAGCAGTGTAGCTAGCGGGGGGGCCTCCTACGAGCAGTACTTC
>TRBV13|TRBJ2-5|-|-
CASSFATGETQYF
TGTGCCAGCAGCTTCGCGACGGGGGAGACCCAGTACTTC
>TRBV20-1|TRBJ2-7|once|-
CSAENYEQYF
TGCAGTGCTGAGAACTACGAGCAGTACTTC
>TRBV15|TRBJ2-7|once|-
CATSSTQLKRSYEQYF
TGTGCCACCAGCAGTACCCAACTGAAACGCTCCTACGAGCAGTACTTC
>TRBV10-3|TRBJ1-5|-|-
CAISEEEHQPQHF
TGTGCCATCAGTGAGGAGGAACATCAGCCCCAGCATTTT
>TRBV21-1|TRBJ2-1|-|-
CASSKMGGEDRDYNEQFF
TGTGCCAGCAGCAAAATGGGGGGTGAGGACAGGGACTACAATGAGCAGTTCTTC
>TRBV3-1/TRBV3-2|TRBJ2-2|-|TRBD2
CASSGFPGLAGAGELFF
TGTGCCAGCAGCGGTTTCCCGGGACTAGCGGGCGCCGGGGAGCTGTTTTTT
>TRBV4-2|TRBJ2-7|-|TRBD1
CASSPGQGISYEQYF
TGTGCCAGCAGCCCGGGACAGGGAATATCCTACGAGCAGTACTTC